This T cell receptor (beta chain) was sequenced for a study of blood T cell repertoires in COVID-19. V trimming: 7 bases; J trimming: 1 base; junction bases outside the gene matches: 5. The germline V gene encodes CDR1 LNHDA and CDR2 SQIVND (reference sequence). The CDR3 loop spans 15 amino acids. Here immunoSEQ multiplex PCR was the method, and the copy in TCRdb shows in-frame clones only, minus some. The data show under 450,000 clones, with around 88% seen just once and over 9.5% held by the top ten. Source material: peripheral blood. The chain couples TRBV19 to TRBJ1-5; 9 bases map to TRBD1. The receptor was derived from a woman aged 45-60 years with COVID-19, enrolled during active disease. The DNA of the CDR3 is TGTGCCAGTACGGGGGACAGGGCGAGCAATCAGCCCCAGCATTTT. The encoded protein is CASTGDRASNQPQHF.